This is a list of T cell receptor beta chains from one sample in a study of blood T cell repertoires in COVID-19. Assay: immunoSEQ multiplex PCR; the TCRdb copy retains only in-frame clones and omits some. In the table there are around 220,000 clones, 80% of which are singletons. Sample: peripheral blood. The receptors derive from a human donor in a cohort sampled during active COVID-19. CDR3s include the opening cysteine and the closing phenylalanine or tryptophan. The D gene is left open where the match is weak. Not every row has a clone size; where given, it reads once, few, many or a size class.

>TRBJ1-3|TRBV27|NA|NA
TGTGCCAGCAGTTTATCGAGGGGGATCTCTGGAAACACCATATATTTT
CASSLSRGISGNTIYF
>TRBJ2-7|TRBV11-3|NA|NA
TGTGCCAGCAGCTTAGATTACGTCGGGAGTTGGGGGAGCTCCTACGAGCAGTACTTC
CASSLDYVGSWGSSYEQYF
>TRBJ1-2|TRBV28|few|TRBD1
TGTGCCAGCAGTCCACTGGGACAGAACGTTCCGAGGGACTATGGCTACACCTTC
CASSPLGQNVPRDYGYTF
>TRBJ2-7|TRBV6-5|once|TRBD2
TGTGCCAGCAGTTCCAGCGGGGCAGGCACCTACGAGCAGTACTTC
CASSSSGAGTYEQYF
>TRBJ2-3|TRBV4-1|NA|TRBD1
TGCGCCAGCAGCCAGCCCCCGGGACAGGCCTCTAGCACAGATACGCAGTATTTT
CASSQPPGQASSTDTQYF
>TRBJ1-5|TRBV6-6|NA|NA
TGTGCCAGCACCTTTGGGAGGGTTGGCAATCAGCCCCAGCATTTT
CASTFGRVGNQPQHF
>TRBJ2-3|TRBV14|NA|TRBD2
TGTGCCAGCAGCCAAGGGGCTAGCGGGCGCGCAGATACGCAGTATTTT
CASSQGASGRADTQYF
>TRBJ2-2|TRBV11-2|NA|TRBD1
TGTGCCAGCAGCTCCTTACAGGGGGAGGTGAATACCGGGGAGCTGTTTTTT
CASSSLQGEVNTGELFF
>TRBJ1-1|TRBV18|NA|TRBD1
TGTGCCAGCTCACCCCCGACAGGGCGACGCACTGAAGCTTTCTTT
CASSPPTGRRTEAFF
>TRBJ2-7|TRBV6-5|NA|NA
TGTGCCAGCAGGAGGGAGCCCGCCGCCTACGAGCAGTACTTC
CASRREPAAYEQYF
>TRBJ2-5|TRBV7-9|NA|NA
TGTGCCAGCAGCTTAGTGCCAGGGACCCAGTACTTC
CASSLVPGTQYF
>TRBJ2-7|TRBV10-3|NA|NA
TGTGCCATCAGTGAGCAAACAGGGAAGGTCTACGAGCAGTACTTC
CAISEQTGKVYEQYF
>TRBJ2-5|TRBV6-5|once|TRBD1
TGTGCCAGCGAACAGGGGGAGACCCAGTACTTC
CASEQGETQYF
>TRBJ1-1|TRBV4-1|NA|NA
TGCGCCAGCAGCCAAGTCGCGACCGGGGGAGGTTCTGAAGCTTTCTTT
CASSQVATGGGSEAFF
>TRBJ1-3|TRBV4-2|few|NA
TGTGCCAGCAGCGGAGCCGGGAAGGGTGGAAACACCATATATTTT
CASSGAGKGGNTIYF
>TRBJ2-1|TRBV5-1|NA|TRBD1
TGCGCCAGCAGCTTGAGGACAGGGAGCTACAATGAGCAGTTCTTC
CASSLRTGSYNEQFF
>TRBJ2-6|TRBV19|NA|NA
TGTGCCAGTAGTACAGGGTGGATTTCTGGGGCCAACGTCCTGACTTTC
CASSTGWISGANVLTF
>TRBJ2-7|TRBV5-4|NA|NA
TGTGCCAGCAGCGTCCCTGGCGGCCTCGAGCAGTACTTC
CASSVPGGLEQYF
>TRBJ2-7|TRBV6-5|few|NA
TGTGCCAGCATCCGGGGGACCACCTACGAGCAGTACTTC
CASIRGTTYEQYF
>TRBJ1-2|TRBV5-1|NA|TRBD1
TGCGCCAGCAGCTTGGTTCAGGGGGATGGCTACACCTTC
CASSLVQGDGYTF
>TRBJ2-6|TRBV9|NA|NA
TGTGCCAGCAGCGTAGCGGGCTCTGGGGCCAACGTCCTGACTTTC
CASSVAGSGANVLTF
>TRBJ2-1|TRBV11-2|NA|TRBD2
TGTGCCAGCAGCTTAGGCGGGAGTAGGAATGAGCAGTTCTTC
CASSLGGSRNEQFF
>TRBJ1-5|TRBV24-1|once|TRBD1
TGTGCCACCAGTGGTACAGGGGGAGGACAGCCCCAGCATTTT
CATSGTGGGQPQHF
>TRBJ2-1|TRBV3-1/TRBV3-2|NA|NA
TGTGCCAGTAGGCGTGGCGGAAACTCCTACAATGAGCAGTTCTTC
CASRRGGNSYNEQFF
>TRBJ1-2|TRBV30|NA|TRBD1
TGTGCCTGGAAAGGACAGGGATTATCGGCTGGCTACACCTTC
CAWKGQGLSAGYTF
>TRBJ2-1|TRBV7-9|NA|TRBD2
TGTGCCAGCAGCTTTGTTCCGGGACTAGTTTACAATGAGCAGTTCTTC
CASSFVPGLVYNEQFF
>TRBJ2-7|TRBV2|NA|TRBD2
TGTGCCAGCAGGAGAACCGGGACTAGCGGATCCTACGAGCAGTACTTC
CASRRTGTSGSYEQYF
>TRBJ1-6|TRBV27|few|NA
TGTGCCAGCAAGACAGGAAATTCACCCCTCCACTTT
CASKTGNSPLHF
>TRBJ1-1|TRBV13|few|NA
TGTGCCACCGGGAGCATGAACACTGAAGCTTTCTTT
CATGSMNTEAFF
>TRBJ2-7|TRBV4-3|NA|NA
TGCGCCAGCAGCCAAGAATCTCGGAGCAGATACGAGCAGTACTTC
CASSQESRSRYEQYF
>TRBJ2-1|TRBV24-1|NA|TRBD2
TGTGCCACCAGTGGAGCGGGAGGGGACAATGAGCAGTTCTTC
CATSGAGGDNEQFF
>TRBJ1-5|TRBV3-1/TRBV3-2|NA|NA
TGTGCCAGCAGCCAAGATGAATTGGACAAAAGCAATCAGCCCCAGCATTTT
CASSQDELDKSNQPQHF
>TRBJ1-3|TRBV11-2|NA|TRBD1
TGTGCCAGCAGCTCACCCTTTTGGACAGGGACTGGAAACACCATATATTTT
CASSSPFWTGTGNTIYF
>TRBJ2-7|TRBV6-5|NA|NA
TGTGCCAGCAGTTACTCGCGGCAGGGGTTGAACTACGAGCAGTACTTC
CASSYSRQGLNYEQYF
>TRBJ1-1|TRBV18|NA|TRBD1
TGTGCCAGCTCACCTAGGCTAACAAGGGACAGGGGACCGAACACTGAAGCTTTCTTT
CASSPRLTRDRGPNTEAFF
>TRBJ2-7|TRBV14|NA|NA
TGTGCCAGCAGCTTCCGGGACAACTACGAGCAGTACTTC
CASSFRDNYEQYF
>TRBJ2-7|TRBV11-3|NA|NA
TGTGCCAGCAGCTTATTCCCAATCAGGGGCTTCTACGAGCAGTACTTC
CASSLFPIRGFYEQYF
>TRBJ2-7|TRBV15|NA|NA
TGTGCCACCAGCAGAGATTTCACAGCCCAGGAGCAGTACTTC
CATSRDFTAQEQYF
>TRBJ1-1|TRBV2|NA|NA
TGTGCCAGCAGTCGATCGGGGAGGCCTGAAGCTTTCTTT
CASSRSGRPEAFF
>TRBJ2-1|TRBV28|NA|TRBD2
TGTGCCAGCAGTTTCCCAGCGGGAGGGACGTCCTACAATGAGCAGTTCTTC
CASSFPAGGTSYNEQFF
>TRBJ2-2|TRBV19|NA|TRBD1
TGTGCCAGTAGTTCCCACCCAGACAGGGGGCGCGGGACCGGGGAGCTGTTTTTT
CASSSHPDRGRGTGELFF
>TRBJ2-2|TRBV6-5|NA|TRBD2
TGTGCCAGCAGTTCCGAAAGCGGGAGGGGAACCGGGGAGCTGTTTTTT
CASSSESGRGTGELFF
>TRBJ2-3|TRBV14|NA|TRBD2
TGTGCCAGCAGCCTGCCACTAGCGGGATTGAGAGATACGCAGTATTTT
CASSLPLAGLRDTQYF
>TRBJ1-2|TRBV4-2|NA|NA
TGTGCCAGCAGCCGAGAAAAGCGGCACACGACTAACTATGGCTACACCTTC
CASSREKRHTTNYGYTF
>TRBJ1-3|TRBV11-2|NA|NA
TGTGCCAGCAGCTTTAGTGGAAACACCATATATTTT
CASSFSGNTIYF
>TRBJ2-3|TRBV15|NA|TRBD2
TGTGCCACCAGCAGAGCCCCTAGCGGGAGCTCAGATACGCAGTATTTT
CATSRAPSGSSDTQYF
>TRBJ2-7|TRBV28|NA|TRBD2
TGTGCCAGCAGTTTTGGGCTAGCGGGCTTCTCCTACGAGCAGTACTTC
CASSFGLAGFSYEQYF
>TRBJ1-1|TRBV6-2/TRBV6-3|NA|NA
TGTGCCAGCAGTTATCGCGACAGTCCCAACACTGAAGCTTTCTTT
CASSYRDSPNTEAFF
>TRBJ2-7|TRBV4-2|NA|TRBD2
TGTGCCAGCAGCCCCCAGATAGCGGGAGGAGGGGCCCAGCAGTACTTC
CASSPQIAGGGAQQYF